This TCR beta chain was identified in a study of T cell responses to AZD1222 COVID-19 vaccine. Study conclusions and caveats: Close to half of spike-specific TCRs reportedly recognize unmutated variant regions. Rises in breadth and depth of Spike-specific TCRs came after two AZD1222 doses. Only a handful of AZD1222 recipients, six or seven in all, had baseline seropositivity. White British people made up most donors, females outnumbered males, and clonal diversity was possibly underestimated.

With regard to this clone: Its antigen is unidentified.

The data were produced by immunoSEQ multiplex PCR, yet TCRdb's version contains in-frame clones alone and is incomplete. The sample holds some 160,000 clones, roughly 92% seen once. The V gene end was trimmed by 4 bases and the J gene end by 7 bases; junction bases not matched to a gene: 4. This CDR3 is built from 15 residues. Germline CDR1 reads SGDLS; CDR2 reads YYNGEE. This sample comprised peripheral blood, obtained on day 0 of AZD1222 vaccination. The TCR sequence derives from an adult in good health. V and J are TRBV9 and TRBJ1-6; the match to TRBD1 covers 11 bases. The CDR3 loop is CASSYGTGGNSPLHF. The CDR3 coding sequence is TGTGCCAGCAGCTACGGGACAGGGGGAAATTCACCCCTCCACTTT.